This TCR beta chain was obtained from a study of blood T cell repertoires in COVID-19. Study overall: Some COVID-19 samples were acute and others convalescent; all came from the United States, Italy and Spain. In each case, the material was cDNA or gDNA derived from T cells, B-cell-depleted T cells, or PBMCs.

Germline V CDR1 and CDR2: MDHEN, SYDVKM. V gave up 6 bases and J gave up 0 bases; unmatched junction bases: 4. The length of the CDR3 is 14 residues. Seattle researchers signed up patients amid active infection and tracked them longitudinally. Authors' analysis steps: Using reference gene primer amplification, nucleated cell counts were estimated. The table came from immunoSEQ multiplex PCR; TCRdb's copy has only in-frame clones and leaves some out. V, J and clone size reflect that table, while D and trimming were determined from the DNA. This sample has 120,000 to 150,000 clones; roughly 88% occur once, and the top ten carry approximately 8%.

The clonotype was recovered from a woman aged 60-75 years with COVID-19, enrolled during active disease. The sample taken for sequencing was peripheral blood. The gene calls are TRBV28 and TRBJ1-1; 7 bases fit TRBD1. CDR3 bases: TGTGCCAGCAGCCCGGGACAGATGAACACTGAAGCTTTCTTT. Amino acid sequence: CASSPGQMNTEAFF. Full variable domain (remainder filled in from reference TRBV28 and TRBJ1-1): DVKVTQSSRYLVKRTGEKVFLECVQDMDHENMFWYRQDPGLGLRLIYFSYDVKMKEKGDIPEGYSVSREKKERFSLILESASTNQTSMYLCASSPGQMNTEAFFGQGTRLTVV.